The following is a TCR beta chain sequence with its context. This sample is part of a study of blood T cell repertoires in COVID-19. This CDR3 is 14 amino acids long. CDR1 SGHDN and CDR2 FVKESK come from the germline V gene. Trimming removed 5 bases from V and 5 bases from J; junction bases left unmatched: 6. Produced via immunoSEQ multiplex PCR; TCRdb's table is partial and in-frame only. The data hold 60,000 to 100,000 clones, with around nine tenths observed a single time. The TCR originated in a man in his fifties with active COVID-19. Sequencing used peripheral blood. The chain recombines TRBV14 with TRBJ1-1; TRBD1 aligns across 9 bases. The CDR3 nucleotides read TGTGCCAGCAGCTTGGGACAGGGAAGAACTGAAGCTTTCTTT. Translation: CASSLGQGRTEAFF.